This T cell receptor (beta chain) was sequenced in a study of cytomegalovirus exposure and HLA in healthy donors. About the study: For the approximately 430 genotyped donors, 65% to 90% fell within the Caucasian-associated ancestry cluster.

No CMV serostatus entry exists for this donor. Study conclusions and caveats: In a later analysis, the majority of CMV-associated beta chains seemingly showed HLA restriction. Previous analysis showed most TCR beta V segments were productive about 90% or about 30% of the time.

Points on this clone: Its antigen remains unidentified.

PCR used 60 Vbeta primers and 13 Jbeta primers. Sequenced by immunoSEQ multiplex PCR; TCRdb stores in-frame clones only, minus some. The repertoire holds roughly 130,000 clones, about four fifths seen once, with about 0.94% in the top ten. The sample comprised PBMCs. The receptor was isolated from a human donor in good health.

CDR3 in amino acids: CASSLDPVQETQYF. The CDR3, as DNA: TGTGCCAGCAGCTTGGATCCAGTCCAAGAGACCCAGTACTTC. V gene TRBV5-4 combines with J gene TRBJ2-5; D not resolved. With 0 bases removed from V and 1 base from J, the gap between germline ends came to 7 bases. This CDR3 comprises 14 residues. The germline gives CDR1 SGHNT, CDR2 YYREEE (reference sequence).